These T cell receptor beta chains were read from a single sample in a study of T cell changes during pregnancy in multiple sclerosis. The data were produced by immunoSEQ multiplex PCR, yet TCRdb's version contains in-frame clones alone and is incomplete. The sample lists about 110,000 clones, 85% to 95% occurring once. Specimen: peripheral blood, collected in the third trimester of pregnancy. The origin of the receptors is a female donor in good health, enrolled as a control in a pregnancy study. CDR3s include the opening cysteine and the closing phenylalanine or tryptophan. The D gene is left open where the match is weak. Expanded clones get a size class; other rows say once, few or many, or leave the size out.

clone size: once; D gene: TRBD2; V gene: TRBV9; J gene: TRBJ2-1; CDR3 DNA: TGTGCCAGCAGCGTTCGGGGGGGGCCGGATGAGCAGTTCTTC; CDR3 protein: CASSVRGGPDEQFF
clone size: NA; D gene: NA; V gene: TRBV7-9; J gene: TRBJ1-2; CDR3 DNA: TGTGCCAGCAGCTTAGATGGGGCGAACTATGGCTACACCTTC; CDR3 protein: CASSLDGANYGYTF
clone size: NA; D gene: NA; V gene: TRBV2; J gene: TRBJ1-3; CDR3 DNA: TGTGCCAGCAGCGGACCATTGACAGTTATTGGAAACACCATATATTTT; CDR3 protein: CASSGPLTVIGNTIYF
clone size: NA; D gene: TRBD2; V gene: TRBV29-1; J gene: TRBJ2-5; CDR3 DNA: TGCAGCGTTGCCCGGCTAGCGGGGGATCAGACCCAGTACTTC; CDR3 protein: CSVARLAGDQTQYF
clone size: once; D gene: NA; V gene: TRBV11-2; J gene: TRBJ1-2; CDR3 DNA: TGTGCCAGCAGCTCCCAACGACAGGCCACGGGGGGCTACACCTTC; CDR3 protein: CASSSQRQATGGYTF
clone size: NA; D gene: TRBD1; V gene: TRBV19; J gene: TRBJ2-1; CDR3 DNA: TGTGCCAGTAAACTGACAGGGACAAGCTACAATGAGCAGTTCTTC; CDR3 protein: CASKLTGTSYNEQFF
clone size: NA; D gene: TRBD1; V gene: TRBV15; J gene: TRBJ1-6; CDR3 DNA: TGTGCCACCAGCAAAACAGGGGTTAATTCACCCCTCCACTTT; CDR3 protein: CATSKTGVNSPLHF
clone size: NA; D gene: NA; V gene: TRBV4-2; J gene: TRBJ2-3; CDR3 DNA: TGTGCCAGCAGCCAACTAGCGAAGCAGTATTTT; CDR3 protein: CASSQLAKQYF
clone size: NA; D gene: NA; V gene: TRBV18; J gene: TRBJ2-3; CDR3 DNA: TGTGCCAGCTCACCACGCCAGGGAACGGTAGATACGCAGTATTTT; CDR3 protein: CASSPRQGTVDTQYF
clone size: NA; D gene: NA; V gene: TRBV20-1; J gene: TRBJ2-7; CDR3 DNA: TGCAGTGCTAGAGAAGGGGAAGAGCAGTACTTC; CDR3 protein: CSAREGEEQYF
clone size: NA; D gene: NA; V gene: TRBV19; J gene: TRBJ1-5; CDR3 DNA: TGTGCCAGTAGTACCACGGGGGGGAGGAATCAGCCCCAGCATTTT; CDR3 protein: CASSTTGGRNQPQHF
clone size: NA; D gene: NA; V gene: TRBV9; J gene: TRBJ1-3; CDR3 DNA: TGTGCCAGCAGCGAAACTCCGACAGAAAGGGCTGGAAACACCATATATTTT; CDR3 protein: CASSETPTERAGNTIYF
clone size: NA; D gene: TRBD1; V gene: TRBV6-1; J gene: TRBJ1-5; CDR3 DNA: TGTGCCAGCAGTGACTTTGAGGACAGGGGCAATCAGCCCCAGCATTTT; CDR3 protein: CASSDFEDRGNQPQHF
clone size: once; D gene: TRBD1; V gene: TRBV10-3; J gene: TRBJ1-2; CDR3 DNA: TGTGCCATCAGTATAGACAGGGGTGGCTACACCTTC; CDR3 protein: CAISIDRGGYTF
clone size: NA; D gene: NA; V gene: TRBV7-2; J gene: TRBJ2-5; CDR3 DNA: TGTGCCAGCAGCTTAGCGGGTACCGGGGGTGAGACCCAGTACTTC; CDR3 protein: CASSLAGTGGETQYF
clone size: NA; D gene: TRBD1; V gene: TRBV5-4; J gene: TRBJ1-4; CDR3 DNA: TGTGCCAGCACCTCGGACAGGGGAGGTGAAAAACTGTTTTTT; CDR3 protein: CASTSDRGGEKLFF
clone size: once; D gene: NA; V gene: TRBV15; J gene: TRBJ1-6; CDR3 DNA: TGTGCCACCAGCAGAGCTGGACAGAGCTCCTATAATTCACCCCTCCACTTT; CDR3 protein: CATSRAGQSSYNSPLHF
clone size: NA; D gene: NA; V gene: TRBV19; J gene: TRBJ2-3; CDR3 DNA: TGTGCCAGTAGTATAGCCCCACAGGGAATAAGCACAGATACGCAGTATTTT; CDR3 protein: CASSIAPQGISTDTQYF